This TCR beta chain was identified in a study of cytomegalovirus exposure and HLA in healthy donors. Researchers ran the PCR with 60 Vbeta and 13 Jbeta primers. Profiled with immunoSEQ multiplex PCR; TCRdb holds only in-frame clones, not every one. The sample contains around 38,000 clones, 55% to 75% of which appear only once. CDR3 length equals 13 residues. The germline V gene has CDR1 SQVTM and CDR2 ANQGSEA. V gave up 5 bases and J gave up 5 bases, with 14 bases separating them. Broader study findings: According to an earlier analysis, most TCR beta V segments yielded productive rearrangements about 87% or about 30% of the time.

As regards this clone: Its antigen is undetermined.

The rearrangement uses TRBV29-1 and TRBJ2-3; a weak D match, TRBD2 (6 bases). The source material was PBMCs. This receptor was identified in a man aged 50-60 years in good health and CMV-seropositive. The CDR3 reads CSVRQGLLDTQYF. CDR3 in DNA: TGCAGCGTTCGGCAGGGACTCTTAGATACGCAGTATTTT.